The 2 T cell receptor beta chains below were found in one sample sequenced in a study of graft-versus-host responses after intestinal transplantation (dated by TCRdb to the early 2020s). The library came from the immunoSEQ multiplex PCR assay. TCRdb took this table from immuneACCESS and kept in-frame rearrangements with V and J called. Such tables lack part of the clones; where checked against another copy, unresolved V genes explain under half of the gap, and the rest is unexplained. The sample yields around 9,200 clones; less than 35% were counted once. Roughly 6% of the sample lies in the top ten. The time point label on this specimen signifies: cells obtained before transplantation from donor or recipient. In mixed lymphocyte reactions, approximately 200,000 CFSE-labeled pre-transplant responders were plated with approximately 200,000 irradiated violet-dye-labeled stimulators and cultured for 6 days.

The sequencing here drew on alloreactive CD8+ T cells from a mixed lymphocyte reaction culture, taken before intestinal transplant. The label giving this sample's cell subset or site can be read as: CFSE-low proliferating T cells sorted from approximately 6-day pre-transplant mixed lymphocyte reaction (GvH or HvG direction). The receptors originated from a human patient who received an intestinal transplant.

This sequence joins TRBV15 and TRBJ1-1; 7 nucleotides agree with TRBD1. J gave up 3 bases and V 0 bases, and 7 bases lay outside the gene matches. Looked up from germline, CDR1 is LNHNV and CDR2 is YYDKDF (reference sequence). This CDR3 contains 16 residues. The CDR3 sequence is CATSRDPGTVHTEAFF. DNA for the CDR3: TGTGCCACCAGCAGAGATCCCGGGACAGTGCACACTGAAGCTTTCTTT.

This clone has only a few counts. The rearrangement joins TRBV6-1 to TRBJ2-7, with 10 bases that match TRBD1. V lost 7 bases and J lost 7; bases outside the gene matches: 4. The length of the CDR3 is 12 residues. CDR1 is MNHNS, CDR2 SASEGT, per germline. The CDR3 loop is CASTGTGVEQYF. The CDR3 DNA is TGTGCCAGCACGGGGACAGGGGTTGAGCAGTACTTC.